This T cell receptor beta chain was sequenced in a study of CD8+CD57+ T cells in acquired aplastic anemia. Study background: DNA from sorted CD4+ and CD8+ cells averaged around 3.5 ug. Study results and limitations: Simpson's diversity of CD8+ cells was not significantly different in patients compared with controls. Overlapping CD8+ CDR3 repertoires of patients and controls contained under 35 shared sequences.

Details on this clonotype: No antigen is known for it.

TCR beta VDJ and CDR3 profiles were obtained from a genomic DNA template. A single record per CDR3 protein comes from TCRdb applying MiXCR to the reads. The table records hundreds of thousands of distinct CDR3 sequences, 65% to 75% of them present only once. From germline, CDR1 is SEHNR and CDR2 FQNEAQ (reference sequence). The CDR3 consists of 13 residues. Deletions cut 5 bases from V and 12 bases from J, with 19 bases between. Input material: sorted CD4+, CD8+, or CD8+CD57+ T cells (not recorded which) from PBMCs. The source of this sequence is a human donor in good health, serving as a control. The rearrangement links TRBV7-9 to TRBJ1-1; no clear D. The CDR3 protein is CASSLTDSRETFF. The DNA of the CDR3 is TGTGCCAGCAGCCTCACGGACTCAAGGGAAACTTTCTTT.